This T cell receptor beta chain appears in the sequencing data of a study of molecular identifiers for immune sequencing clone quantification. This clonotype was recorded many times. TCRdb re-analysed the PCR reads in MiXCR, keeping a single row per CDR3 protein. The sample lists 300,000 to 350,000 distinct CDR3 sequences; roughly 23% were seen once. The material sequenced was naive CD8+ T cells from blood, with Jurkat cell RNA spiked in. Subset of the sample: FACS-sorted CD8+CD4-CCR7+CD45RA+ naive T cells. The sequence was obtained from a human donor in good health. Some libraries in this study had Jurkat cell RNA spiked in.

The CDR3 coding sequence is TGTGCCAGCCTTGAACTGGGTGGCTCTGGAAACACCATATATTTT. This sequence encodes CASLELGGSGNTIYF. The V gene is TRBV7-9, the J gene TRBJ1-3; unclear D gene. Trimming took 8 bases from V and 0 from J, leaving 14 bases between them. The germline gives CDR1 SEHNR, CDR2 FQNEAQ (reference sequence). The CDR3 contains 15 residues.